Shown below are 29 T cell receptor beta chains from a single sample sequenced in a study of blood T cell repertoires in COVID-19. Data came from immunoSEQ multiplex PCR; TCRdb stores just in-frame clones and leaves some out. The sample yields a few hundred thousand clones, 83% seen once. The sequenced sample consisted of PBMCs or T cells enriched from blood (not recorded which). The receptors stem from a woman in her forties or fifties who had recovered from COVID-19.

This clone has only a few counts. V usage is TRBV7-2 and J usage is TRBJ2-1, with 9 bases lining up with TRBD2. Per the germline V gene, CDR1 is SGHTA and CDR2 is FQGNSA. This CDR3 contains 16 residues. With 5 bases clipped from V and 1 base from J, the junction kept 6 bases outside the gene matches. The CDR3 sequence is CASSQLAGVSYNEQFF. The CDR3 DNA sequence: TGTGCCAGCAGCCAATTAGCGGGAGTATCCTACAATGAGCAGTTCTTC.

The chain combines TRBV5-1 with TRBJ2-1; 11 nucleotides align to TRBD2. The CDR3 length is 15 residues. The V and J ends lost 3 bases and 5 bases, in that order; junction bases with no gene match: 4. In germline, CDR1 is SGHRS, CDR2 YFSETQ. The CDR3, as DNA: TGCGCCAGCAGCTCCGGGACTAGCGGAAACAATGAGCAGTTCTTC. Its translation is CASSSGTSGNNEQFF.

This chain links TRBV28 with TRBJ1-5, with D possibly matching TRBD1 (5 bases). The CDR3 totals 16 residues. The germline V gene has CDR1 MDHEN and CDR2 SYDVKM. Trimming removed 5 bases at V and 6 bases at J, with 20 bases between. CDR3 sequence: CASSPNGGGSGQPQHF. The CDR3 DNA sequence: TGTGCCAGCAGTCCAAACGGCGGGGGGAGCGGTCAGCCCCAGCATTTT.

Concerning this clone: Within the sample, other DNA sequences also encode this same CDR3. The gene calls are TRBV7-9 and TRBJ1-2; D not resolved. From germline, CDR1 is SEHNR and CDR2 FQNEAQ (reference sequence). The length of the CDR3 is 12 residues. V was shortened by 5 bases and J by 2 bases, with 6 bases between the two germline ends. Here the CDR3 reads CASSTPNYGYTF. The DNA for the CDR3 is TGTGCCAGCAGCACTCCAAACTATGGCTACACCTTC.

The V and J genes are TRBV30 and TRBJ1-5; the match to TRBD1 covers 8 bases. With V trimmed by 1 base and J by 2 bases, 7 bases remained unmatched. The CDR3 covers 16 residues. Germline loops: CDR1 GTSNPN, CDR2 SVGIG (reference sequence). The CDR3 bases are TGTGCCTGGAGTGAACGACAGGGGAACGGCAATCAGCCCCAGCATTTT. It codes for CAWSERQGNGNQPQHF.

The table lists this clone with a count of one. V gene TRBV9 combines with J gene TRBJ1-4; 10 bases line up with TRBD1. Germline lookup yields CDR1 SGDLS and CDR2 YYNGEE. The CDR3 length is 15 residues. Trimming took 4 bases from V and 7 from J; bases not matched to a gene: 7. CDR3 bases: TGTGCCAGCAGCCCCACAGGGACAGGGGCTGAAAAACTGTTTTTT. Encoded protein: CASSPTGTGAEKLFF.

The V gene is TRBV7-3, the J gene TRBJ2-5; 10 bases are a match to TRBD2. The CDR3 runs to 16 residues. Germline V gene data show CDR1 as SGHTA and CDR2 as FQGTGA. The trim removed 5 bases at V and 1 base at J, leaving 7 bases unmatched. CDR3 sequence (DNA): TGTGCCAGCAGCCAAACTAGCGGGGATCTCCAAGAGACCCAGTACTTC. This encodes CASSQTSGDLQETQYF.

The chain employs TRBV27 and TRBJ2-7; unclear D gene. V lost 2 bases, J lost 2 bases, and 7 bases lay in between. In germline, CDR1 is MNHEY, CDR2 SMNVEV (reference sequence). The CDR3 has 13 amino acids. The CDR3 loop is CASSLKTPYEQYF. The CDR3 bases are TGTGCCAGCAGTTTAAAGACACCCTACGAGCAGTACTTC.

This clone came up a few times. CDR3 loop: CASSLSLVQETQYF. The CDR3, as DNA: TGTGCCAGCAGCCTGAGCCTGGTCCAAGAGACCCAGTACTTC. This chain links TRBV7-2 with TRBJ2-5, with D unclear. The CDR3 runs 14 residues. V shed 5 bases and J shed 1 base, with 11 bases lying between them. Germline lookup yields CDR1 SGHTA and CDR2 FQGNSA.

The chain employs TRBV7-3 and TRBJ2-1, with a possible D match to TRBD1 (5 bases). V was pared by 4 bases and J by 6 bases, with 16 bases between. The germline gives CDR1 SGHTA, CDR2 FQGTGA. CDR3 length equals 15 residues. The CDR3 loop reads CASSSSFGAPNEQFF. DNA of the CDR3: TGTGCCAGCAGCTCATCGTTTGGGGCCCCCAATGAGCAGTTCTTC.

In nucleotides, the CDR3 is TGCGCCAGCAGCTCGGGACAGGCGATGAACACTGAAGCTTTCTTT. It translates to CASSSGQAMNTEAFF. This chain joins TRBV5-1 and TRBJ1-1, with 8 bases lining up with TRBD1. CDR1 is SGHRS, CDR2 YFSETQ, per germline. This CDR3 region has 15 residues. Germline trimming cut 3 bases from V and 0 bases from J; bases unmatched to any gene: 4. Combining the CDR3 with reference TRBV5-1 and TRBJ1-1 gives the whole variable domain KAGVTQTPRYLIKTRGQQVTLSCSPISGHRSVSWYQQTPGQGLQFLFEYFSETQRNKGNFPGRFSGRQFSNSRSEMNVSTLELGDSALYLCASSSGQAMNTEAFFGQGTRLTVV.

The chain carries TRBV5-1 and TRBJ2-3; 8 bases line up with TRBD2. The CDR3 loop spans 16 amino acids. With V trimmed by 1 base and J by 5 bases, 9 bases remained unmatched. Germline lookup yields CDR1 SGHRS and CDR2 YFSETQ. The CDR3 sequence: CASSLFSREVGDTQYF. In DNA, the CDR3 is TGCGCCAGCAGCTTGTTCTCGCGGGAGGTCGGAGATACGCAGTATTTT.

The J gene is TRBJ1-2, the V gene TRBV20-1; 8 bases are shared with TRBD1. The CDR3 loop spans 11 amino acids. Germline loops: CDR1 DFQATT, CDR2 SNEGSKA (reference sequence). Trimming removed 4 bases from V and 6 bases from J; junction bases left unmatched: 1. The CDR3 sequence: CSATGGHGYTF. In nucleotides, the CDR3 is TGCAGTGCTACAGGGGGCCATGGCTACACCTTC.

This sequence joins TRBV5-4 and TRBJ1-1, with D possibly being TRBD1 (5 bases). Trimming removed 1 base at V and 1 base at J, with 8 bases between. CDR1 is SGHNT, CDR2 YYREEE, per germline (reference sequence). This CDR3 comprises 14 residues. The CDR3 region has the DNA TGTGCCAGCAGCTTGACAGGTCCGAACACTGAAGCTTTCTTT. Amino acids: CASSLTGPNTEAFF.

The chain employs TRBV5-1 and TRBJ1-1, with no clear D. Trimming pared 5 bases from V and 1 base from J, leaving 15 bases between. From germline, CDR1 is SGHRS and CDR2 YFSETQ. This CDR3 spans 15 amino acids. The CDR3 here is CASSPQAAPNTEAFF. DNA of the CDR3: TGCGCCAGCAGTCCCCAGGCAGCTCCGAACACTGAAGCTTTCTTT.

This clone was counted only a few times. The chain links TRBV13 to TRBJ1-1; TRBD1 might be the D (6 bases). Deletions cut 6 bases from V and 3 bases from J, with 20 bases between. This CDR3 region has 16 residues. Germline V gene sequence: CDR1 PRHDT, CDR2 FYEKMQ (reference sequence). In DNA form, the CDR3 reads TGTGCCAGCAGGCCCCAAGCGGGGGCGGGGTACACTGAAGCTTTCTTT. Its protein is CASRPQAGAGYTEAFF.

The CDR3 sequence is CASSLDSTTSTDTQYF. In DNA, the CDR3 is TGTGCCAGCAGCTTAGACAGTACCACTAGCACAGATACGCAGTATTTT. The chain employs TRBV7-2 and TRBJ2-3, with D unclear. V lost 1 base, J lost 0 bases, and 11 bases lay in between. CDR1 is SGHTA, CDR2 FQGNSA, per germline. CDR3 length: 16 residues.

The rearrangement uses TRBV5-1 and TRBJ2-7, with 7 bases that match TRBD2. Germline trimming cut 0 bases from V and 1 base from J; bases unmatched to any gene: 1. CDR3 length: 14 residues. The germline gives CDR1 SGHRS, CDR2 YFSETQ. The CDR3 spells CASSLGLASYEQYF. The CDR3, as DNA: TGCGCCAGCAGCTTGGGACTAGCATCCTACGAGCAGTACTTC. The full variable domain, rest sourced from reference TRBV5-1 and TRBJ2-7, is KAGVTQTPRYLIKTRGQQVTLSCSPISGHRSVSWYQQTPGQGLQFLFEYFSETQRNKGNFPGRFSGRQFSNSRSEMNVSTLELGDSALYLCASSLGLASYEQYFGPGTRLTVT.

This chain joins TRBV5-4 and TRBJ2-5; D perhaps matches TRBD2 (6 bases). The CDR3 has 15 residues. Trimming removed 3 bases from V and 2 bases from J, with 14 bases in between. The germline V gene encodes CDR1 SGHNT and CDR2 YYREEE (reference sequence). CDR3 nucleotide sequence: TGTGCCAGCAGCTCGCCGGGAGAATTACAAGAGACCCAGTACTTC. Translation: CASSSPGELQETQYF. Supplemented by reference TRBV5-4 and TRBJ2-5, the full variable domain reads ETGVTQSPTHLIKTRGQQVTLRCSSQSGHNTVSWYQQALGQGPQFIFQYYREEENGRGNFPPRFSGLQFPNYSSELNVNALELDDSALYLCASSSPGELQETQYFGPGTRLLVL.

This rearrangement joins TRBV7-3 to TRBJ1-1; D not certain. Per the germline V gene, CDR1 is SGHTA and CDR2 is FQGTGA. This CDR3 has 13 amino acids. V lost 2 bases and J 2 bases, leaving 6 bases between the germline ends. CDR3 DNA: TGTGCCAGCAGCTTACGCAGTAACACTGAAGCTTTCTTT. It yields the protein CASSLRSNTEAFF.

This chain uses TRBV5-1 with TRBJ2-1; 10 bases line up with TRBD2. V lost 2 bases and J lost 4; bases outside the gene matches: 3. The germline V gene encodes CDR1 SGHRS and CDR2 YFSETQ. The CDR3 length is 15 residues. The DNA for the CDR3 is TGCGCCAGCAGCTTTGTAGCGGGGGGTTACAATGAGCAGTTCTTC. This encodes CASSFVAGGYNEQFF.

As DNA, the CDR3 is TGTGCCAGCAGCGTAGACGGGAGGGCCTACGAGCAGTACTTC. This gives the protein CASSVDGRAYEQYF. V and J are TRBV9 and TRBJ2-7; TRBD2 matches at 8 bases. The CDR3 covers 14 residues. The V segment lost 0 bases and the J segment 2 bases; nucleotides outside the gene matches: 1. Germline CDR1 SGDLS, CDR2 YYNGEE.

The chain joins TRBV7-6 to TRBJ2-2; tentatively, D is TRBD1 (5 bases). Germline values: CDR1 SGHVS, CDR2 FNYEAQ. The CDR3 runs to 16 residues. V was cut by 5 bases and J by 0 bases, with 13 bases left in between. The CDR3 is CASSRMTAANTGELFF. The CDR3 bases are TGTGCCAGCAGCCGAATGACAGCTGCGAACACCGGGGAGCTGTTTTTT. The full variable domain, with the rest looked up from reference TRBV7-6 and TRBJ2-2, is GAGVSQSPRYKVTKRGQDVALRCDPISGHVSLYWYRQALGQGPEFLTYFNYEAQQDKSGLPNDRFSAERPEGSISTLTIQRTEQRDSAMYRCASSRMTAANTGELFFGEGSRLTVL.

The chain has TRBV7-6 and TRBJ1-1; tentative D call: TRBD1 (5 bases). CDR1 SGHVS and CDR2 FNYEAQ come from the germline V gene. The CDR3 totals 13 residues. With 5 bases removed from V and 1 base from J, the gap between germline ends came to 8 bases. The CDR3, as DNA: TGTGCCAGCAGCCACGGGGGGAACACTGAAGCTTTCTTT. Protein: CASSHGGNTEAFF. The full variable domain, with the rest looked up from reference TRBV7-6 and TRBJ1-1, is GAGVSQSPRYKVTKRGQDVALRCDPISGHVSLYWYRQALGQGPEFLTYFNYEAQQDKSGLPNDRFSAERPEGSISTLTIQRTEQRDSAMYRCASSHGGNTEAFFGQGTRLTVV.

Remarks on this clone: The junction departs from germline at one end; a sequencing error may be responsible. The chain couples TRBV6-2 or TRBV6-3 to TRBJ2-7, with a weak D call TRBD2 (6 bases). The V gene's germline CDR1 is MNHEY and CDR2 SVGEGT. This CDR3 comprises 14 residues. Written as DNA, the CDR3 is TGTGCCAGCAGCTACTTGGGGGGAACCTACGAGCAGTACTTC. It is translated as CASSYLGGTYEQYF.

This clone has just one count. The chain joins TRBV18 to TRBJ1-4; tentatively, D is TRBD1 (5 bases). Germline CDR1 KGHSH, CDR2 LQKENI. The CDR3 spans 14 residues. Between the trimmed V and J ends, which lost 3 bases and 1 base, there was a span of 6 bases. In nucleotides, the CDR3 is TGTGCCAGCTCACCGACAGTAACTAATGAAAAACTGTTTTTT. Its protein product is CASSPTVTNEKLFF.

Only one count was recorded for this clone. The chain joins TRBV27 to TRBJ1-2; TRBD1 aligns across 7 bases. V was clipped by 2 bases and J by 10 bases; unmatched bases: 7. This CDR3 is 13 amino acids long. Germline V gives CDR1 MNHEY, CDR2 SMNVEV (reference sequence). The DNA of the CDR3 is TGTGCCAGCAGTTTAACCGGGACAGAAGCCTACACCTTC. This gives the protein CASSLTGTEAYTF.

The chain is built from TRBV5-1 and TRBJ2-3; D is undetermined. Germline V gene lookup returns CDR1 SGHRS and CDR2 YFSETQ. Trimming pared 0 bases from V and 0 bases from J, leaving 17 bases between. The CDR3 covers 18 residues. The CDR3 nucleotides are TGCGCCAGCAGCTTGGGAGTCTCGGCAGCGCCTAGCACAGATACGCAGTATTTT. Protein: CASSLGVSAAPSTDTQYF.

The rearrangement uses TRBV9 and TRBJ2-7; 7 bases are shared with TRBD1. V lost 2 bases to trimming and J lost 0 bases; unmatched junction nucleotides: 5. CDR1 and CDR2 from the germline V gene are SGDLS and YYNGEE. CDR3 length: 15 amino acids. In DNA form, the CDR3 reads TGTGCCAGCAGCGTTGGTGGGACAGACTCCTACGAGCAGTACTTC. Residues: CASSVGGTDSYEQYF.